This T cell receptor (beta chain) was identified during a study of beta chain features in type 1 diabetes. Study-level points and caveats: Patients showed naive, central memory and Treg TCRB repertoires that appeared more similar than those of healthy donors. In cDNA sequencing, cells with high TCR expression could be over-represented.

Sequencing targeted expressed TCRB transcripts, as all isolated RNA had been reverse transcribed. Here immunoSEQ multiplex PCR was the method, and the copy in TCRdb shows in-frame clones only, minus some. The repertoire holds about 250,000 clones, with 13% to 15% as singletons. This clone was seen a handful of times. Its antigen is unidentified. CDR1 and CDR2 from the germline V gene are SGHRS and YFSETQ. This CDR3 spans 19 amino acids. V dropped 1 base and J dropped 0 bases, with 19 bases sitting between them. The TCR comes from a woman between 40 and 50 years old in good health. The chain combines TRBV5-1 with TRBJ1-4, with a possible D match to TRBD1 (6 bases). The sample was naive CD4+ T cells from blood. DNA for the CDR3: TGCGCCAGCAGCTTGACAGTACAGGGCAACTATGCAACTAATGAAAAACTGTTTTTT. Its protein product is CASSLTVQGNYATNEKLFF.